One and the same sample provided the 28 T cell receptor beta chains below, sequenced in a study of blood T cell repertoires in COVID-19. Generated by immunoSEQ multiplex PCR, the TCRdb table keeps only in-frame clones and is missing some. In the table there are some 350,000 clones, 88% of which are singletons. Sequencing input: peripheral blood. These receptors were collected from a woman in her seventies with COVID-19, enrolled during active disease.

The chain carries TRBV19 and TRBJ1-5; D is possibly TRBD1 (6 bases). V was clipped by 8 bases and J by 5 bases, with 19 bases between them. The CDR3 has 15 amino acids. Germline V lookup: CDR1 LNHDA, CDR2 SQIVND (reference sequence). The CDR3, as DNA: TGTGCCAGTCGAACAGGGAAGATAGAGGATCAGCCCCAGCATTTT. As protein: CASRTGKIEDQPQHF.

A remark on this clone: The same CDR3 arises from other DNA sequences in this sample as well. The chain carries TRBV24-1 and TRBJ2-5; 7 bases are shared with TRBD1. CDR3 length equals 13 residues. The ends lost 4 bases at V and 5 bases at J; junction bases unmatched: 3. The germline gives CDR1 KGHDR, CDR2 SFDVKD. As DNA, the CDR3 is TGTGCCACCAGTGAAGGGGGCCGGGAGACCCAGTACTTC. Amino acids: CATSEGGRETQYF.

V and J are TRBV29-1 and TRBJ2-7; 8 bases match TRBD1. The CDR3 is 12 residues long. Germline V gene lookup returns CDR1 SQVTM and CDR2 ANQGSEA. J lost 5 bases, V lost 3 bases, and 3 bases had no gene match. This chain's CDR3 is CSVDGQGNEQYF. Here the CDR3 DNA reads TGCAGCGTTGATGGACAGGGTAACGAGCAGTACTTC.

The chain couples TRBV30 to TRBJ2-3; 10 bases are shared with TRBD2. With 2 bases clipped from V and 2 bases from J, the junction kept 7 bases outside the gene matches. This CDR3 contains 16 residues. From germline, CDR1 is GTSNPN and CDR2 SVGIG (reference sequence). This CDR3 reads CAWSRELAGLTDTQYF. CDR3 bases: TGTGCCTGGAGTAGGGAACTAGCGGGGCTCACAGATACGCAGTATTTT. The variable domain in full, with the rest retrieved from reference TRBV30 and TRBJ2-3, is SQTIHQWPATLVQPVGSPLSLECTVEGTSNPNLYWYRQAAGRGLQLLFYSVGIGQISSEVPQNLSASRPQDRQFILSSKKLLLSDSGFYLCAWSRELAGLTDTQYFGPGTRLTVL.

This clone has only a few counts. The chain is built from TRBV5-6 and TRBJ2-7; 14 nucleotides align to TRBD2. CDR1 is SGHDT, CDR2 YYEEEE, per germline. V shed 0 bases and J 2 bases; nucleotides not matched to a gene: 4. The CDR3 length is 17 residues. In DNA, the CDR3 is TGTGCCAGCAGCTTGGGACTAGCGGGGGGGATCCCCTACGAGCAGTACTTC. Encoded protein: CASSLGLAGGIPYEQYF. Full variable domain (missing parts from reference TRBV5-6 and TRBJ2-7): DAGVTQSPTHLIKTRGQQVTLRCSPKSGHDTVSWYQQALGQGPQFIFQYYEEEERQRGNFPDRFSGHQFPNYSSELNVNALLLGDSALYLCASSLGLAGGIPYEQYFGPGTRLTVT.

This clone was observed once. The rearrangement uses TRBV6-1 and TRBJ1-6; D gene unclear. The CDR3 runs 19 residues. The V end lost 0 bases, the J end lost 0 bases, and 15 bases lay between the germline ends. The germline CDR1 and CDR2 sequences are MNHNS and SASEGT. As DNA, the CDR3 is TGTGCCAGCAGTGAAGCGAGTCGGGGAGGAAGCTCCTATAATTCACCCCTCCACTTT. Its protein product is CASSEASRGGSSYNSPLHF.

The chain carries TRBV19 and TRBJ2-1; no reliable D call. Germline values: CDR1 LNHDA, CDR2 SQIVND (reference sequence). The ends were cut back, 6 bases at V and 2 bases at J, with 11 bases in the middle. The CDR3 sequence is 14 residues long. CDR3 residues: CASSPLTAYNEQFF. The DNA of the CDR3 is TGTGCCAGTAGCCCTCTTACGGCCTACAATGAGCAGTTCTTC.

The J gene is TRBJ1-1, the V gene TRBV24-1, with a possible D match to TRBD1 (5 bases). CDR1 and CDR2 (germline): KGHDR, SFDVKD. V gave up 3 bases and J gave up 8 bases, with 9 bases separating them. There are 12 residues in the CDR3. CDR3 sequence: CATSDSGAEAFF. CDR3 bases: TGTGCCACCAGTGATAGTGGGGCCGAAGCTTTCTTT.

The V and J genes are TRBV10-1 and TRBJ1-4, with D possibly TRBD1 on 5 matching bases. V was trimmed by 8 bases and J by 8 bases, leaving 24 bases between them. The CDR3 has 16 amino acids. Germline assignment: CDR1 WNHNN and CDR2 SYGVQD (reference sequence). The CDR3 spells CASAQGTGRESEKLFF. Here the CDR3 DNA reads TGCGCCAGCGCCCAAGGGACTGGCAGGGAAAGCGAAAAACTGTTTTTT.

The V gene is TRBV29-1, the J gene TRBJ2-7; D remains unclear. Germline V gene sequence: CDR1 SQVTM, CDR2 ANQGSEA. The CDR3 totals 12 residues. Trimming stripped 1 base from V and 5 bases from J, with 9 bases between. CDR3 amino acids: CSVEAGPNEQYF. DNA for the CDR3: TGCAGCGTTGAAGCTGGGCCCAACGAGCAGTACTTC.

This clone has just a few counts. J is TRBJ2-1 and V is TRBV5-1, with 7 bases that match TRBD2. CDR1 is SGHRS and CDR2 is YFSETQ in the germline V gene. After removal of 0 bases from V and 6 bases from J, the junction contained 3 bases not matched to a gene. There are 14 residues in the CDR3. CDR3 protein: CASSLGTRPNEQFF. The CDR3 DNA reads as TGCGCCAGCAGCTTGGGGACTAGACCCAATGAGCAGTTCTTC.

The chain uses TRBV9 and TRBJ2-3, with 10 nucleotides matching TRBD2. This CDR3 spans 16 amino acids. V was clipped by 4 bases and J by 2 bases; unmatched bases: 7. CDR1 SGDLS and CDR2 YYNGEE come from the germline V gene. CDR3 protein: CASSLRTSGFTDTQYF. CDR3 DNA: TGTGCCAGCAGCCTAAGGACTAGCGGATTCACAGATACGCAGTATTTT.

The rearrangement uses TRBV5-6 and TRBJ1-1; D unclear. Between the trimmed V and J ends, which lost 2 bases and 1 base, there was a span of 6 bases. The CDR3 is 13 residues long. In germline, CDR1 is SGHDT, CDR2 YYEEEE. The CDR3 sequence is CASSFSSNTEAFF. CDR3 DNA: TGTGCCAGCAGCTTTAGCTCGAACACTGAAGCTTTCTTT.

CDR3 bases: TGTGCCAGCAGTGATCTGGCGGACAGCTCCTACGAGCAGTACTTC. Amino acids: CASSDLADSSYEQYF. The V call is TRBV25-1, the J call TRBJ2-7; maybe TRBD1 (6 bases). This CDR3 spans 15 amino acids. From germline, CDR1 is MGHDK and CDR2 SYGVNS. V lost 3 bases and J 0 bases, leaving 12 bases between the germline ends.

This sequence joins TRBV6-5 and TRBJ1-4, with D maybe TRBD1 (5 bases). V was trimmed by 0 bases and J by 6 bases, leaving 11 bases between them. The germline V gene has CDR1 MNHEY and CDR2 SVGAGI. There are 15 residues in the CDR3. CDR3 nucleotides: TGTGCCAGCAGTTACTCTCCAGGGAGGGATGAAAAACTGTTTTTT. Translating it yields CASSYSPGRDEKLFF.

The chain joins TRBV6-4 to TRBJ2-4; TRBD2 matches at 14 bases. The germline CDR1 and CDR2 sequences are MRHNA and SNTAGT. V lost 3 bases, J lost 6 bases, and 7 bases stayed unmatched. This CDR3 region has 17 residues. CDR3 nucleotides: TGTGCCAGCAGTGAAGTCCCGACTAGCGGGGGGGCAAACATTCAGTACTTC. It is translated as CASSEVPTSGGANIQYF.

This sequence joins TRBV28 and TRBJ1-2; D not resolved. V gave up 3 bases and J gave up 8 bases, with 13 bases separating them. Germline CDR1 reads MDHEN; CDR2 reads SYDVKM. The CDR3 consists of 13 residues. The CDR3 is CASSFAPGGGYTF. The DNA for the CDR3 is TGTGCCAGCAGTTTTGCTCCAGGCGGGGGCTACACCTTC.

The rearrangement joins TRBV18 to TRBJ1-5, with D perhaps matching TRBD1 (6 bases). The CDR3 length is 13 residues. Trimming pared 10 bases from V and 8 bases from J, leaving 18 bases between. Germline-derived CDR1 and CDR2 are KGHSH and LQKENI. CDR3 in DNA: TGTGCCACCCGTGCAGGGGAGGGGGAGCCCCAGCATTTT. Protein: CATRAGEGEPQHF.

The V and J genes are TRBV6-6 and TRBJ1-2, with D possibly being TRBD1 (5 bases). Germline CDR1 reads MNHNY; CDR2 reads SVGAGI (reference sequence). The CDR3 runs to 14 residues. Trimming removed 5 bases from V and 1 base from J, with 11 bases in between. CDR3 DNA sequence: TGTGCCAGCAGTCCTAGGGGCCATAACTATGGCTACACCTTC. This codes for CASSPRGHNYGYTF.

The V gene is TRBV7-8, the J gene TRBJ1-1; 9 bases fit TRBD1. The CDR3 totals 14 residues. The germline V gene encodes CDR1 SGHVS and CDR2 FQNEAQ. The ends lost 5 bases at V and 3 bases at J; junction bases unmatched: 4. CDR3 sequence: CASSVRQGDTEAFF. The CDR3 DNA follows: TGTGCCAGCAGCGTCAGACAGGGGGACACTGAAGCTTTCTTT. Full variable domain (remainder filled in from reference TRBV7-8 and TRBJ1-1): GAGVSQSPRYKVAKRGQDVALRCDPISGHVSLFWYQQALGQGPEFLTYFQNEAQLDKSGLPSDRFFAERPEGSVSTLKIQRTQQEDSAVYLCASSVRQGDTEAFFGQGTRLTVV.

This sequence joins TRBV19 and TRBJ2-7; 8 bases map to TRBD1. The CDR3 length is 14 residues. Germline V gene sequence: CDR1 LNHDA, CDR2 SQIVND (reference sequence). J gave up 2 bases and V 5 bases, and 5 bases lay outside the gene matches. Here the CDR3 DNA reads TGTGCCAGTAGTCCCCGGGACAGGACCTACGAGCAGTACTTC. Amino acid sequence: CASSPRDRTYEQYF.

V usage is TRBV5-6 and J usage is TRBJ1-1, with 7 nucleotides matching TRBD1. The CDR3 spans 13 residues. Germline CDR1 and CDR2: SGHDT and YYEEEE. J lost 8 bases, V lost 6 bases, and 10 bases had no gene match. CDR3 DNA: TGTGCCAGCAACCAGGACAGGACCCTAGAAGCTTTCTTT. It codes for CASNQDRTLEAFF.

V and J are TRBV2 and TRBJ1-1; 9 bases are shared with TRBD1. The CDR3 is 16 residues long. J was trimmed by 9 bases and V by 4 bases; bases with no gene match: 15. The V gene's germline CDR1 is SNHLY and CDR2 FYNNEI. The chain's CDR3 is CASSASSQGAADKAFF. The CDR3 nucleotides are TGTGCCAGCAGTGCCTCTTCACAGGGGGCCGCTGATAAAGCTTTCTTT.

In this sample, this clone turned up a few times. The V gene is TRBV27, the J gene TRBJ1-4, with a tentative D call TRBD1 (6 bases). The CDR3 is 15 residues long. V shed 10 bases and J shed 3 bases, with 18 bases lying between them. Germline V gene data show CDR1 as MNHEY and CDR2 as SMNVEV (reference sequence). The DNA for the CDR3 is TGTGCCACCTCCTCCCTAGGGGGTGCTAATGAAAAACTGTTTTTT. It yields the protein CATSSLGGANEKLFF. Using reference TRBV27 and TRBJ1-4 for the parts outside the CDR3, the full variable domain is EAQVTQNPRYLITVTGKKLTVTCSQNMNHEYMSWYRQDPGLGLRQIYYSMNVEVTDKGDVPEGYKVSRKEKRNFPLILESPSPNQTSLYFCATSSLGGANEKLFFGSGTQLSVL.

The V and J genes are TRBV27 and TRBJ1-2; D is uncertain. Germline CDR1 is MNHEY and CDR2 is SMNVEV (reference sequence). This CDR3 has 11 residues. Trimming removed 6 bases at V and 8 bases at J, with 10 bases between. This chain's CDR3 is CASSPGNGYTF. The CDR3 nucleotides are TGTGCCAGCAGCCCGGGGAACGGCTACACCTTC.

With regard to this clone: In this CDR3 the conserved last residue, phenylalanine or tryptophan, is missing, so a read error is likely. Because the CDR3's place on the DNA is in doubt, the DNA is left out and the CDR3 is given as listed by TCRdb. The genes are TRBV3-1 (or the pseudogene TRBV3-2) and TRBJ2-3; the D segment call TRBD2 is taken from the table without a DNA check. Germline CDR1 and CDR2: LGHDT and YNNKEL (reference sequence). The CDR3 sequence runs 16 residues, both termini included. CDR3 region: CASSQDRGTSGGRIVV.

The chain couples TRBV5-6 to TRBJ1-1; D may be TRBD1 (6 bases). V was pared by 7 bases and J by 5 bases, with 21 bases between. This CDR3 is built from 15 residues. CDR1 is SGHDT, CDR2 YYEEEE, per germline. The CDR3 DNA reads TGTGCCAGCGTCCCAGGGGTTTATGAATCTACTGAAGCTTTCTTT. Encoded protein: CASVPGVYESTEAFF.

The rearrangement joins TRBV29-1 to TRBJ1-2, with 7 positions matching TRBD1. Germline CDR1 reads SQVTM; CDR2 reads ANQGSEA. The trim removed 7 bases at V and 0 bases at J, leaving 5 bases unmatched. The CDR3 totals 13 residues. The CDR3 coding sequence is TGCAGCGCCCGACAGGGAGCTAACTATGGCTACACCTTC. It codes for CSARQGANYGYTF.